A selection of T cell receptor beta chains follows, all from one sample in a study of T-cell memory formation after mild COVID-19. TCRdb reprocessed the 5' RACE reads with MiXCR, giving one entry per CDR3 protein. The sample lists about 390,000 distinct CDR3 sequences, 21% occurring once. Sequenced material: PBMCs or a T cell subset sorted from them (not recorded which). The source of these receptors is an adult woman who had mild COVID-19 (a few samples of this study predate the infection). Cell type and time point are not known. Each CDR3 is given with its conserved first and last residue. Each record gives: CDR3 DNA, CDR3 protein, clone size, J gene, V gene, D gene. The D gene is left open where the match is weak. A clone size is listed for some rows: how often the clone was seen (once, few, many), or a class if it is expanded.

cdr3_nt: TGTGCCAGCAGCCCCACTACAGGGTTGGAGGGCTACACCTTC
cdr3_aa: CASSPTTGLEGYTF
clone_size: few
j_call: TRBJ1-2
v_call: TRBV7-9
d_call: -

cdr3_nt: TGCGCCAGCAGCCGGGACGTGCGCGACGAGCAGTACTTC
cdr3_aa: CASSRDVRDEQYF
clone_size: -
j_call: TRBJ2-7
v_call: TRBV5-1
d_call: -

cdr3_nt: TGCGCCAGCAGCCGAATGGGACGGATTCAAGAGACCCAGTACTTC
cdr3_aa: CASSRMGRIQETQYF
clone_size: few
j_call: TRBJ2-5
v_call: TRBV4-3
d_call: -

cdr3_nt: TGTGCCAGCAGCTTAGCGCGGAATGAGCAGTTCTTC
cdr3_aa: CASSLARNEQFF
clone_size: many
j_call: TRBJ2-1
v_call: TRBV7-2
d_call: -

cdr3_nt: TGCGCCAGCAGCTTGGTGGCGGGACAGAACTATGAGCAGTTCTTC
cdr3_aa: CASSLVAGQNYEQFF
clone_size: -
j_call: TRBJ2-1
v_call: TRBV5-1
d_call: -

cdr3_nt: TGTGCCAGCAGTGAGGGACAGCCATATAATTCACCCCTCCACTTT
cdr3_aa: CASSEGQPYNSPLHF
clone_size: -
j_call: TRBJ1-6
v_call: TRBV2
d_call: TRBD1

cdr3_nt: TGTGCCAGCAGCCAAGGAACCGGGACTAGCGAAATTCAGTACTTC
cdr3_aa: CASSQGTGTSEIQYF
clone_size: -
j_call: TRBJ2-4
v_call: TRBV4-2
d_call: TRBD2

cdr3_nt: TGTGCCAGCAGCCATGGACAGGGTCGAGATGAGCAGTTCTTC
cdr3_aa: CASSHGQGRDEQFF
clone_size: few
j_call: TRBJ2-1
v_call: TRBV7-6
d_call: TRBD1

cdr3_nt: TGCAGCGTTGAATCGGAAACTAGCTCCTACGAGCAGTACTTC
cdr3_aa: CSVESETSSYEQYF
clone_size: few
j_call: TRBJ2-7
v_call: TRBV29-1
d_call: -

cdr3_nt: TGCGCCAGCAGCCCCGAGTCGAGGTCCTACGAGCAGTACTTC
cdr3_aa: CASSPESRSYEQYF
clone_size: once
j_call: TRBJ2-7
v_call: TRBV5-1
d_call: -

cdr3_nt: TGCAGTGCTAGCAAGGGCCCTCGGGATGAAGCTTTCTTT
cdr3_aa: CSASKGPRDEAFF
clone_size: -
j_call: TRBJ1-1
v_call: TRBV20-1
d_call: -

cdr3_nt: TGCGCCAGCAGCCCCAAGGCAATTGCGGGGGACCTCAATCAGCCCCAGCATTTT
cdr3_aa: CASSPKAIAGDLNQPQHF
clone_size: few
j_call: TRBJ1-5
v_call: TRBV5-1
d_call: -

cdr3_nt: TGTGCCAGCAGCTGGACGGGAGGGCCGATCTTACGAAATGAGCAGTTCTTC
cdr3_aa: CASSWTGGPILRNEQFF
clone_size: few
j_call: TRBJ2-1
v_call: TRBV7-2
d_call: TRBD2

cdr3_nt: TGTGCCAGCAGTACTAGGGCGATCTATGGCTACACCTTC
cdr3_aa: CASSTRAIYGYTF
clone_size: few
j_call: TRBJ1-2
v_call: TRBV12-3/TRBV12-4
d_call: -

cdr3_nt: TGTGCCTGGAGTGGGACTAGCGGGGGAGAGACCCAGTACTTC
cdr3_aa: CAWSGTSGGETQYF
clone_size: -
j_call: TRBJ2-5
v_call: TRBV30
d_call: TRBD2

cdr3_nt: TGTGCCAGCAGGACAGTACAAGAGACCCAGTACTTC
cdr3_aa: CASRTVQETQYF
clone_size: -
j_call: TRBJ2-5
v_call: TRBV28
d_call: -

cdr3_nt: TGTGCCAGCAGGCCAGTAGGGGGACACGGCTACGAGCAGTACTTC
cdr3_aa: CASRPVGGHGYEQYF
clone_size: many
j_call: TRBJ2-7
v_call: TRBV7-9
d_call: -

cdr3_nt: TGTGCCAGCAGCTTAGATGGGCTAGCGGAATACAATGAGCAGTTCTTC
cdr3_aa: CASSLDGLAEYNEQFF
clone_size: -
j_call: TRBJ2-1
v_call: TRBV7-8
d_call: TRBD2

cdr3_nt: TGTGCCAGCAGCCTCATTCAGGTAATCTGCAATCAGCCCCAGCATTTT
cdr3_aa: CASSLIQVICNQPQHF
clone_size: -
j_call: TRBJ1-5
v_call: TRBV7-3
d_call: -

cdr3_nt: TGCGCCAGCAGCTTGGCCGAGGGCCTCTCCTACGAGCAGTACTTC
cdr3_aa: CASSLAEGLSYEQYF
clone_size: -
j_call: TRBJ2-7
v_call: TRBV5-1
d_call: -

cdr3_nt: TGCAGTGCTAGACTAGTAAGCCCCTACGAGCAGTACTTC
cdr3_aa: CSARLVSPYEQYF
clone_size: -
j_call: TRBJ2-7
v_call: TRBV20-1
d_call: -

cdr3_nt: TGTGCCACCAGCAGTGGGAGGGATTGGGACTATGGCTACACCTTC
cdr3_aa: CATSSGRDWDYGYTF
clone_size: -
j_call: TRBJ1-2
v_call: TRBV15
d_call: -

cdr3_nt: TGTGCCAGCAGCCAACCCTGGAGCGCCGGGGAGCTGTTTTTT
cdr3_aa: CASSQPWSAGELFF
clone_size: -
j_call: TRBJ2-2
v_call: TRBV7-9
d_call: -

cdr3_nt: TGTGCCAGCTCACCGACCGGGATCTACAATGAGCAGTTCTTC
cdr3_aa: CASSPTGIYNEQFF
clone_size: few
j_call: TRBJ2-1
v_call: TRBV18
d_call: -

cdr3_nt: TGTGCCATCAGGGACCGGGACAGGTTTTACGAGCAGTACTTC
cdr3_aa: CAIRDRDRFYEQYF
clone_size: few
j_call: TRBJ2-7
v_call: TRBV10-3
d_call: TRBD1

cdr3_nt: TGTGCCAGCAGCTTAGTACGTCGGACGGAAGCTTTCTTT
cdr3_aa: CASSLVRRTEAFF
clone_size: -
j_call: TRBJ1-1
v_call: TRBV7-9
d_call: -

cdr3_nt: TGCGCCAGCAGCTTGGGAGGAGTCCGAGGGGCTCATGAGCAGTTCTTC
cdr3_aa: CASSLGGVRGAHEQFF
clone_size: many
j_call: TRBJ2-1
v_call: TRBV5-1
d_call: -

cdr3_nt: TGTGCCACCAGCAGATCGAGGACTAGCGGGGAGACCCAGTACTTC
cdr3_aa: CATSRSRTSGETQYF
clone_size: -
j_call: TRBJ2-5
v_call: TRBV15
d_call: TRBD2

cdr3_nt: TGTGCCAGCAGCTTCCCCGGAGGCAGGGACACTGAAGCTTTCTTT
cdr3_aa: CASSFPGGRDTEAFF
clone_size: few
j_call: TRBJ1-1
v_call: TRBV7-9
d_call: -

cdr3_nt: TGTGCCAGCAGTCCCAGGACTAGCGGGGGGGCGAACACCGGGGAGCTGTTTTTT
cdr3_aa: CASSPRTSGGANTGELFF
clone_size: -
j_call: TRBJ2-2
v_call: TRBV12-3/TRBV12-4
d_call: TRBD2

cdr3_nt: TGTGCCAGTAGTATAGGAGGCGAGCAGTACTTC
cdr3_aa: CASSIGGEQYF
clone_size: few
j_call: TRBJ2-7
v_call: TRBV19
d_call: -

cdr3_nt: TGTGCCAGCAGCCAGACTGCCTGGGAAAAACTGTTTTTT
cdr3_aa: CASSQTAWEKLFF
clone_size: few
j_call: TRBJ1-4
v_call: TRBV3-1
d_call: -

cdr3_nt: TGTGCCAGCAGGAGAGATACAGGGGATGGCGAAAAACTGTTTTTT
cdr3_aa: CASRRDTGDGEKLFF
clone_size: -
j_call: TRBJ1-4
v_call: TRBV27
d_call: TRBD1

cdr3_nt: TGCAGCGTTGATAGTGCAGAATTTTACGAGCAGTACTTC
cdr3_aa: CSVDSAEFYEQYF
clone_size: -
j_call: TRBJ2-7
v_call: TRBV29-1
d_call: -

cdr3_nt: TGTGCCAGCAGCCAAGATTTTCTACTTACCTCATACAATGAGCAGTTCTTC
cdr3_aa: CASSQDFLLTSYNEQFF
clone_size: few
j_call: TRBJ2-1
v_call: TRBV14
d_call: -

cdr3_nt: TGTGCCAGCAGTCCCGCAAATAATTCACCCCTCCACTTT
cdr3_aa: CASSPANNSPLHF
clone_size: -
j_call: TRBJ1-6
v_call: TRBV12-3/TRBV12-4
d_call: -

cdr3_nt: TGTGCCAGCAGCTTAGCAAGAGTGGAGACCCAGTACTTC
cdr3_aa: CASSLARVETQYF
clone_size: -
j_call: TRBJ2-5
v_call: TRBV11-2
d_call: -

cdr3_nt: TGTGCCAGCAGCCTAATAAACTATGGCTACACCTTC
cdr3_aa: CASSLINYGYTF
clone_size: few
j_call: TRBJ1-2
v_call: TRBV5-4
d_call: -

cdr3_nt: TGTGCCAGCAGCTTCCAACAGGGGAGTACTGAAGCTTTCTTT
cdr3_aa: CASSFQQGSTEAFF
clone_size: few
j_call: TRBJ1-1
v_call: TRBV7-9
d_call: TRBD1

cdr3_nt: TGCGCCAGCAGCTCGGTGACAGAGACGGGAGACGAAAAACTGTTTTTT
cdr3_aa: CASSSVTETGDEKLFF
clone_size: few
j_call: TRBJ1-4
v_call: TRBV5-1
d_call: -

cdr3_nt: TGTGCCAGCAGTCCGCAGGACTTCCTGGGCTACAATGAGCAGTTCTTC
cdr3_aa: CASSPQDFLGYNEQFF
clone_size: -
j_call: TRBJ2-1
v_call: TRBV6-2/TRBV6-3
d_call: -